The entry that follows covers one T cell receptor (beta chain) sequence. The antigen remains unidentified. V trimming: 1 base; J trimming: 8 bases; junction bases outside the gene matches: 7. Germline V gene lookup returns CDR1 LGHNT and CDR2 FRNRAP. This CDR3 comprises 14 residues. The record originates from a study of shared clonotypes between healthy human individuals. Study findings and constraints: A handful of donors held about 5.1% of naive CD4 clonotypes in common.

Measured with immunoSEQ multiplex PCR; TCRdb has only the in-frame clones, and not every one. The sample shows some 2,000,000 clones, 90% to 96% of them seen only once. The sample was naive CD4+ T cells sorted from blood. Subset specified: CD45RA+ positively selected. The chain carries TRBV12-5 and TRBJ1-2, with 7 bases matching TRBD1. This receptor was obtained from a man in his late teens or twenties in good health. CDR3 loop: CASGLAHRGEGYTF. The CDR3 DNA sequence: TGTGCTAGTGGTTTGGCCCACAGGGGAGAGGGCTACACCTTC. Looking up the rest from reference TRBV12-5 and TRBJ1-2 gives the full variable domain: DARVTQTPRHKVTEMGQEVTMRCQPILGHNTVFWYRQTMMQGLELLAYFRNRAPLDDSGMPKDRFSAEMPDATLATLKIQPSEPRDSAVYFCASGLAHRGEGYTFGSGTRLTVV.